These 6 T cell receptor beta chains were all obtained from the same sample, sequenced in a study of shared clonotypes between healthy human individuals. Measured with immunoSEQ multiplex PCR; TCRdb has only the in-frame clones, and not every one. The profile covers some 1,400,000 clones, with more than 95% appearing a single time and approximately 1.1% taken by the ten largest. Sequenced sample: naive CD4+ T cells sorted from blood. Documented subset: CD45RA+ positively selected. All receptors derive from a man aged 30-40 years in good health.

The V and J genes are TRBV6-1 and TRBJ2-1; the D gene is possibly TRBD1 (5 bases). The CDR3 runs 12 residues. Germline CDR1 MNHNS, CDR2 SASEGT. Between the trimmed V and J ends, which lost 8 bases and 4 bases, there was a span of 9 bases. The CDR3 coding sequence is TGTGCCAGCGCGTCAGGGTACAATGAGCAGTTCTTC. Its translation is CASASGYNEQFF.

The rearrangement uses TRBV5-1 and TRBJ2-7; 7 positions agree with TRBD2. V trimming: 3 bases; J trimming: 4 bases; junction bases outside the gene matches: 1. The CDR3 runs to 12 residues. CDR1 is SGHRS, CDR2 YFSETQ, per germline. CDR3 residues: CASSWEGYEQYF. For the CDR3, the DNA is TGCGCCAGCAGCTGGGAGGGGTACGAGCAGTACTTC.

The chain has TRBV28 and TRBJ1-1, with TRBD1 identical over 9 bases. The V segment lost 5 bases and the J segment 0 bases; nucleotides outside the gene matches: 7. The CDR3 has 16 residues. Germline V gene sequence: CDR1 MDHEN, CDR2 SYDVKM. CDR3 region: CASSRPGQGMNTEAFF. The CDR3 nucleotides are TGTGCCAGCAGTCGCCCGGGACAGGGTATGAACACTGAAGCTTTCTTT.

V and J are TRBV5-1 and TRBJ2-1, with 9 bases lining up with TRBD1. The V and J ends lost 0 bases and 5 bases, in that order; junction bases with no gene match: 3. Germline CDR1 SGHRS, CDR2 YFSETQ. The CDR3 totals 15 residues. CDR3 protein: CASSLVQGAHNEQFF. For the CDR3, the DNA is TGCGCCAGCAGCTTGGTACAGGGGGCCCACAATGAGCAGTTCTTC.

The chain uses TRBV5-1 and TRBJ2-2, with 10 positions matching TRBD2. The junction had 1 base not matched to a gene; V was cut back by 0 bases and J by 5 bases. The germline CDR1 and CDR2 sequences are SGHRS and YFSETQ. This CDR3 spans 15 amino acids. The CDR3 region is CASSLGGLATGELFF. Here the CDR3 DNA reads TGCGCCAGCAGCTTGGGGGGACTAGCGACCGGGGAGCTGTTTTTT.

On this clone: The sample contains more than one DNA sequence encoding this CDR3. J is TRBJ2-3 and V is TRBV5-1; 9 bases match TRBD1. V shed 4 bases and J 0 bases; nucleotides not matched to a gene: 3. CDR1 SGHRS and CDR2 YFSETQ come from the germline V gene. CDR3 length: 15 amino acids. Here the CDR3 reads CASSGGQGSTDTQYF. The CDR3 DNA sequence: TGCGCCAGCAGCGGCGGACAGGGGAGCACAGATACGCAGTATTTT.